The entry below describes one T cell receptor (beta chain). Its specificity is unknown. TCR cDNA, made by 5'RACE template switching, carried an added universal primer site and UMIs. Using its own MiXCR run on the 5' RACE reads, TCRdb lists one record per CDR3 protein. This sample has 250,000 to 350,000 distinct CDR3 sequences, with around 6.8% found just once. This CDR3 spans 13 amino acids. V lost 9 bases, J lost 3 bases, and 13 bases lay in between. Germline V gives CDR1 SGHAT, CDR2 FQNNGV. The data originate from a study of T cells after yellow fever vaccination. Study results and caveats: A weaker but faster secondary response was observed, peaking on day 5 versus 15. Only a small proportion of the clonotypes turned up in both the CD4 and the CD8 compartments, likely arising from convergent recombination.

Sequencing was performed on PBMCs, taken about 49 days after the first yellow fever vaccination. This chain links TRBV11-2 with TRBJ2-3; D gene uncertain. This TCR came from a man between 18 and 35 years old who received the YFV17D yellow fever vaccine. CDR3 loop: CASNGLSTDTQYF. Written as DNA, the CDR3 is TGTGCCAGTAACGGGCTTAGTACAGATACGCAGTATTTT.